The rows below give T cell receptor beta chains drawn from one sample of a study of identifying expanded T cells in peripheral blood. Libraries were prepared by immunoSEQ multiplex PCR; TCRdb keeps only in-frame clonotypes and omits some of them. This table has 81,000 or so clones, about four fifths appearing once. The sample was blood. Source of these receptors: a person aged 18-70 years in good health. CDR3s include the opening cysteine and the closing phenylalanine or tryptophan.

v_call	j_call	cdr3_aa
TRBV11-3	TRBJ2-1	CASSWGGRPGSEQFF
TRBV4-3	TRBJ2-1	CASSQDSPAGGSYNEQFF
TRBV9	TRBJ2-3	CASSSWGTGADTQYF
TRBV7-3	TRBJ2-1	CASSPWTGNHNEQFF
TRBV5-4	TRBJ2-1	CASIPSDQNNEQFF
TRBV7-2	TRBJ2-7	CASSPRLAGDSYEQYF
TRBV4-2	TRBJ2-7	CASSQARRGLDEQYF
TRBV5-8	TRBJ2-5	CASSGTGGQETQYF
TRBV10-3	TRBJ2-5	CAIKAGLAGETQYF
TRBV19	TRBJ1-5	CASRGEEGNQPQHF
TRBV28	TRBJ2-1	CASGFRSYNEQFF
TRBV18	TRBJ2-3	CASSPGMVGTDTQYF
TRBV5-1	TRBJ2-3	CASSLVRVPDTQYF
TRBV7-7	TRBJ2-3	CASSLGVAGTTDTQYF
TRBV6-5	TRBJ1-1	CASSSQTGMTEAFF
TRBV21-1	TRBJ2-5	CASSKGEIAGGPETQYF
TRBV11-2	TRBJ2-7	CASSLDLGDSYEQYF
TRBV5-1	TRBJ2-1	CASSSGLYNEQFF
TRBV30	TRBJ2-7	CAWRSGRSSYEQYF
TRBV19	TRBJ2-3	CASSINVYSTDTQYF
TRBV19	TRBJ1-1	CASSPTGVRNTEAFF
TRBV9	TRBJ2-1	CASSTSGSYNNEQFF
TRBV27	TRBJ2-7	CASSLLTSGSSYEQYF
TRBV6-4	TRBJ2-2	CASSEISTGELFF
TRBV2	TRBJ2-1	CASSQGGDYNEQFF
TRBV14	TRBJ2-1	CASSQFPTTGVVNEQFF
TRBV5-6	TRBJ1-5	CASSLGNQPQHF
TRBV19	TRBJ1-2	CASSINRYGYTF
TRBV6-5	TRBJ2-7	CASSFGRAYEQYF
TRBV2	TRBJ1-2	CASSDSVRGPNYGYTF
TRBV19	TRBJ2-7	CASSPGPTVRVEQYF
TRBV28	TRBJ1-5	CASSLRQGGNQPQHF
TRBV11-2	TRBJ1-1	CASSSYTGTGGTEAFF
TRBV5-1	TRBJ1-2	CASSFSTGTFNYGYTF
TRBV5-1	TRBJ2-7	CASSLGRGVGEQYF
TRBV28	TRBJ2-1	CASSPDRRITYNEQFF
TRBV28	TRBJ1-5	CASSGRVGGLQPQHF
TRBV7-3	TRBJ2-5	CASSSGLAGGRETQYF
TRBV5-4	TRBJ2-2	CASSLGTGNTGELFF
TRBV13	TRBJ2-5	CASSSTGAAETQYF
TRBV18	TRBJ2-2	CASSPQGAGALTGELFF
TRBV11-2	TRBJ1-5	CASSLDAGFSQPQHF
TRBV29-1	TRBJ1-2	CSVEDSLRTGKISNYGYTF
TRBV6-5	TRBJ2-5	CASSYLAGVGETQYF
TRBV30	TRBJ2-7	CAWSVRPGTSVTYEQYF
TRBV7-3	TRBJ2-3	CASSPTGARTDTQYF
TRBV7-9	TRBJ1-2	CASSFPGQGYGYTF
TRBV25-1	TRBJ2-7	CASSVGYEQYF
TRBV5-5	TRBJ2-7	CASSGRDRAPEQYF
TRBV28	TRBJ2-6	CASSSFERVSSGANVLTF
TRBV7-2	TRBJ1-3	CASSLSGGNSGNTIYF
TRBV27	TRBJ2-7	CASSSGQAPYEQYF
TRBV19	TRBJ2-7	CASSTTGTVNEQYF
TRBV19	TRBJ1-2	CASSPGISYGYTF
TRBV7-9	TRBJ1-1	CASGRGTEAFF